Following are 6 T cell receptor beta chains from one sample sequenced in a study of OX40 agonist ivuxolimab in advanced cancers. Profiled with immunoSEQ multiplex PCR; TCRdb holds only in-frame clones, not every one. The table lists 55,000 to 65,000 clones, about nine tenths of them singletons. Sequenced here: CD4+ or CD8+ T cells sorted from blood, sampled in a trial of the OX40 agonist ivuxolimab. The receptors were gathered from an adult with an advanced solid tumor such as melanoma, head and neck, liver or kidney cancer.

The chain is built from TRBV6-1 and TRBJ2-7, with 8 bases fitting TRBD1. Trimming removed 10 bases from V and 2 bases from J; junction bases left unmatched: 10. The CDR3 runs to 14 residues. Germline V CDR1 and CDR2: MNHNS, SASEGT. The CDR3, as DNA: TGTGCCACCGTCCCGGGACAGGCTACCTACGAGCAGTACTTC. It is translated as CATVPGQATYEQYF.

The chain carries TRBV11-2 and TRBJ2-1, with D unclear. Germline CDR1 is SGHAT and CDR2 is FQNNGV. There are 13 residues in the CDR3. The V end lost 2 bases, the J end lost 8 bases, and 10 bases lay between the germline ends. This chain's CDR3 is CASSLWAFDEQFF. Here the CDR3 DNA reads TGTGCCAGCAGCTTATGGGCCTTCGATGAGCAGTTCTTC. Full variable domain (missing parts from reference TRBV11-2 and TRBJ2-1): EAGVAQSPRYKIIEKRQSVAFWCNPISGHATLYWYQQILGQGPKLLIQFQNNGVVDDSQLPKDRFSAERLKGVDSTLKIQPAKLEDSAVYLCASSLWAFDEQFFGPGTRLTVL.

The rearrangement joins TRBV28 to TRBJ1-3; the D is unclear. The CDR3 length is 12 residues. Germline values: CDR1 MDHEN, CDR2 SYDVKM. The ends were cut back, 3 bases at V and 4 bases at J, with 4 bases in the middle. In DNA, the CDR3 is TGTGCCAGCAGTTTCGACGGAAACACCATATATTTT. Its protein is CASSFDGNTIYF. Drawing the rest from reference TRBV28 and TRBJ1-3, the complete variable domain is DVKVTQSSRYLVKRTGEKVFLECVQDMDHENMFWYRQDPGLGLRLIYFSYDVKMKEKGDIPEGYSVSREKKERFSLILESASTNQTSMYLCASSFDGNTIYFGEGSWLTVV.

The chain links TRBV29-1 to TRBJ1-2; D remains ambiguous. The CDR3 sequence is 12 residues long. V was shortened by 2 bases and J by 2 bases, with 6 bases between the two germline ends. The V gene's germline CDR1 is SQVTM and CDR2 ANQGSEA. CDR3 coding DNA: TGCAGCGTTGAAAACGCCAACTATGGCTACACCTTC. It encodes CSVENANYGYTF.

This clone was observed once. V is TRBV6-5 and J is TRBJ1-3; possible D gene TRBD1, 5 bases. The germline V and J ends were trimmed by 5 bases and 9 bases, with 14 bases remaining between them. Germline-derived CDR1 and CDR2 are MNHEY and SVGAGI. The CDR3 has 13 residues. The CDR3 sequence: CASSGGGAFTIYF. Written as DNA, the CDR3 is TGTGCCAGCAGTGGGGGGGGAGCTTTCACCATATATTTT.

This chain uses TRBV30 with TRBJ1-5, with D possibly being TRBD1 (5 bases). The CDR3 length is 14 residues. Trimming took 4 bases from V and 10 from J, leaving 20 bases between them. Germline assignment: CDR1 GTSNPN and CDR2 SVGIG (reference sequence). The CDR3 DNA reads as TGTGCCTGGAAGGGGCAGCCGCACCCCCATCCCCAGCATTTT. Its translation: CAWKGQPHPHPQHF.